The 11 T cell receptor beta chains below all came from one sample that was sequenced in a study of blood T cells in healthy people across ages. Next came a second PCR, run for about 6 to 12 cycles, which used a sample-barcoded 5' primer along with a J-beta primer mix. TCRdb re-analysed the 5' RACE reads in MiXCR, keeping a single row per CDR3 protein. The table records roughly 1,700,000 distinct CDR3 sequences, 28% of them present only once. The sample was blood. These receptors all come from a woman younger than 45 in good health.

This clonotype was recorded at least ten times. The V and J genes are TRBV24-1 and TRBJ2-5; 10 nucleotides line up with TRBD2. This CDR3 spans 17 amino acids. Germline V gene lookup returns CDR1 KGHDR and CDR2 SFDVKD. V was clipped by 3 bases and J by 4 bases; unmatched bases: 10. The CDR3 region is CATSDRGSGGAGETQYF. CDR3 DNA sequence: TGTGCCACCAGTGATCGAGGAAGCGGGGGGGCCGGAGAGACCCAGTACTTC.

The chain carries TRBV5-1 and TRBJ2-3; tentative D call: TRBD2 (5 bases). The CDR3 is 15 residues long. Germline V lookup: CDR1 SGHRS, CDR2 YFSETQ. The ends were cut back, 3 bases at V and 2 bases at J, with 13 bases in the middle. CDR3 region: CASSSTKEATDTQYF. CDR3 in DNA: TGCGCCAGCAGCTCTACCAAGGAGGCCACAGATACGCAGTATTTT.

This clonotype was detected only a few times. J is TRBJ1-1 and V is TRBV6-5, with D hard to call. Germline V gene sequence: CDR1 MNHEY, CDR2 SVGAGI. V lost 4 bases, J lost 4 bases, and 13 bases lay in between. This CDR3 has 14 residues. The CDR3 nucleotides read TGTGCCAGCAGTTCTATTCATCTGAGCACTGAAGCTTTCTTT. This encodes CASSSIHLSTEAFF.

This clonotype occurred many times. The DNA of the CDR3 is TGCGCCAGCAGCTTAGAAACGGGGGGGAGGAACGAGCAGTACTTC. It encodes CASSLETGGRNEQYF. The chain has TRBV5-1 and TRBJ2-7; 8 nucleotides line up with TRBD2. The CDR3 is made up of 15 amino acids. The junction had 9 bases not matched to a gene; V was cut back by 2 bases and J by 5 bases. Germline V gene sequence: CDR1 SGHRS, CDR2 YFSETQ.

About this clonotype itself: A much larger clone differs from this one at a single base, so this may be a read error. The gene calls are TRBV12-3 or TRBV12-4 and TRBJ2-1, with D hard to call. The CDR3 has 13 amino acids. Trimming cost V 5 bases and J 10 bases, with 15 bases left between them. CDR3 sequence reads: CASSRDANYEQFF. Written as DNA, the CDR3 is TGTGCCAGCAGTCGCGACGCAAACTACGAGCAGTTCTTC.

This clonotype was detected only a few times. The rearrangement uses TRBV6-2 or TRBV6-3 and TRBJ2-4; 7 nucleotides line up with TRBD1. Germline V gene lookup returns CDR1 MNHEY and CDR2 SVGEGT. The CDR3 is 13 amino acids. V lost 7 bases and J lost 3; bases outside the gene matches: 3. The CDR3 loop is CASTAGGKNIQYF. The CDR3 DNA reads TGTGCCAGCACCGCAGGGGGCAAAAACATTCAGTACTTC.

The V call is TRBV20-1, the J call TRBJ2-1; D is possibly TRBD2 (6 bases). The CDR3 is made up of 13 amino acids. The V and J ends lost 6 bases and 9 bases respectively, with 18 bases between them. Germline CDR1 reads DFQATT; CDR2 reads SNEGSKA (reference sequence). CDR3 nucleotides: TGCAGTGCAGCGACTAGGGCTCCGGTTGAGCAGTTCTTC. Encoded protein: CSAATRAPVEQFF.

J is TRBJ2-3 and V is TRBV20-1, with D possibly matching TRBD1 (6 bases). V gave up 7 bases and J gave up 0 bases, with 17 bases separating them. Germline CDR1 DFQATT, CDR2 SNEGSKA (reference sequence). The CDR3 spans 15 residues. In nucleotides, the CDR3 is TGCAGTGTTACTTCGGGACAAACTAGCACAGATACGCAGTATTTT. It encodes CSVTSGQTSTDTQYF.

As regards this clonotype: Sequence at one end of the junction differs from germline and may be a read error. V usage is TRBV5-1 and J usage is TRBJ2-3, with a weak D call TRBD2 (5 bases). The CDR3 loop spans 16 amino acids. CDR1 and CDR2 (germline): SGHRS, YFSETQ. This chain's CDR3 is CASGFVGRTSRDTRYF. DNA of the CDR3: TGCGCCAGCGGCTTTGTGGGCCGAACCTCGAGGGATACGCGGTATTTT.

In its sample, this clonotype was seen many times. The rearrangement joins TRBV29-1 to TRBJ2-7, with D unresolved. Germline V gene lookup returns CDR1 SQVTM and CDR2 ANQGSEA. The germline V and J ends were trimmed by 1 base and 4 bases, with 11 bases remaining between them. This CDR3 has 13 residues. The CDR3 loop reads CSVEATETYEQYF. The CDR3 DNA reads TGCAGCGTTGAAGCAACGGAGACATACGAGCAGTACTTC.

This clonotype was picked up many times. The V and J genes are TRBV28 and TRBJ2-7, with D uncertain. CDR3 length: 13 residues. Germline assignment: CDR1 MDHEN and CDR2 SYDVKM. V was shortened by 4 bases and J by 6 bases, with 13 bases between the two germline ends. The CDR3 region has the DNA TGTGCCAGCAGTTCGGCCCCTAATAGCGAGCAGTACTTC. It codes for CASSSAPNSEQYF. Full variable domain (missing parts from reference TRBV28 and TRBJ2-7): DVKVTQSSRYLVKRTGEKVFLECVQDMDHENMFWYRQDPGLGLRLIYFSYDVKMKEKGDIPEGYSVSREKKERFSLILESASTNQTSMYLCASSSAPNSEQYFGPGTRLTVT.